This section outlines one T cell receptor (beta chain) sequence together with its context. What it binds is not known. The data originate from a study of vaccination and CD4 T cells after COVID-19. Treatment meaning: roughly 10-day PBMC culture with coronavirus spike peptide pools or control peptides (ViraFEST assay). Positive PCR dates spanned March to December 2020, predating US Alpha, Beta and Delta variants. Cultured CD4+ T cell DNA underwent sequencing with the Oncomine TCR Beta short-read assay. Each CDR3 protein is one row after TCRdb ran MiXCR on the PCR reads. The table includes 20,000 to 25,000 distinct CDR3 sequences, about 39% detected once. Specimen: CD4+ T cells from blood, cultured in vitro. The TCR originated in a human donor who had recovered from COVID-19.

CDR3 bases: TGTGCCAGCAGTCAAACATTCGGACTGACGAGATCACCCCTCCACTTT. Residues: CASSQTFGLTRSPLHF. This chain connects TRBV28 to TRBJ1-6, with unresolved D. CDR1 and CDR2 from the germline V gene are MDHEN and SYDVKM. The CDR3 length is 16 residues. With 5 bases removed from V and 10 bases from J, the gap between germline ends came to 21 bases.